The rows below give T cell receptor beta chains drawn from one sample of a study of vaccination and CD4 T cells after COVID-19. TCRdb reprocessed the PCR reads with MiXCR, giving one entry per CDR3 protein. The sample holds fewer than 20,000 distinct CDR3 sequences, approximately 67% seen once. The sample in question was CD4+ T cells from blood, obtained before SARS-CoV-2 vaccination. The receptors shown here come from a human donor who had recovered from COVID-19. Both conserved end residues are part of each CDR3. D genes are given only for firm matches. Rows may omit the clone size; those that give it use once, few, many or a size class.

j_call clone_size v_call d_call cdr3_nt cdr3_aa
TRBJ1-4 NA TRBV7-8 NA TGTGCCAGCAGCTTACGGAGGGGGATGTCTAATGAAAAACTGTTTTTT CASSLRRGMSNEKLFF
TRBJ2-2 NA TRBV7-9 NA TGTGCCAGCACCAACCCGGGGGTAATCGACACCGGGGAGCTGTTTTTT CASTNPGVIDTGELFF
TRBJ2-4 few TRBV18 NA TGTGCCAGCTCACCGGACAGCGTTCAGTACTTC CASSPDSVQYF
TRBJ2-7 few TRBV4-1 NA TGCGCCAGCAGCCTCACGGGACATGACCGATACGAGCAGTACTTC CASSLTGHDRYEQYF
TRBJ2-7 NA TRBV20-1 TRBD2 TGCAGTGCCCCGCCGGGACTAGCGTCCTACGAGCAGTACTTC CSAPPGLASYEQYF
TRBJ2-2 NA TRBV19 NA TGTGCCAGCAGAAACACCGGGGAGCTGTTTTTT CASRNTGELFF
TRBJ2-7 NA TRBV20-1 NA TGCAGTGCTAGAGTAATTCGGTACGAGCAGTACTTC CSARVIRYEQYF
TRBJ2-3 NA TRBV20-1 TRBD2 TGCAGTGCTATAAGTCTAGCGGGAGTGAAGGGAGATACGCAGTATTTT CSAISLAGVKGDTQYF
TRBJ2-5 once TRBV4-3 TRBD2 TGCGCCAGCAGCCAAACCCGCGGGAGTGGAGAGACCCAGTACTTC CASSQTRGSGETQYF
TRBJ2-2 NA TRBV2 NA TGTGCCAGCGCGCGGCAGGGCACCGGGGAGCTGTTTTTT CASARQGTGELFF
TRBJ1-2 few TRBV6-1 NA TGTGCCAGCAGCAGCAACAACTATGGCTACACCTTC CASSSNNYGYTF
TRBJ2-3 few TRBV10-3 TRBD2 TGTGCCAGCTCCACTAGCGGGACGCAGTATTTT CASSTSGTQYF
TRBJ2-5 NA TRBV7-9 TRBD1 TGTGCCAGCAGGTACCCGAGGACAGGGGAAGGAGAGACCCAGTACTTC CASRYPRTGEGETQYF
TRBJ1-5 few TRBV6-1 NA TGTGCCAGCAGCGACTTACAGCCCCAGCATTTT CASSDLQPQHF
TRBJ1-6 few TRBV7-9 TRBD1 TGTGCCAGCAGTCGAGCCGGGACAGAGAATTCACCCCTCCACTTT CASSRAGTENSPLHF
TRBJ2-7 few TRBV28 TRBD1 TGTGCCACGAATACAGGGGGCTCCGAGCAGTACTTC CATNTGGSEQYF
TRBJ2-7 NA TRBV28 TRBD1 TGTGCCAGCAGTTTGCCCGGGACAGGGGCCTACGAGCAGTACTTC CASSLPGTGAYEQYF
TRBJ2-3 NA TRBV6-5 NA TGTGCCAGCAGTTACAATCCGGAACTCCCCACAGATACGCAGTATTTT CASSYNPELPTDTQYF
TRBJ1-1 NA TRBV20-1 NA TGCAGTGCTAGAGATTCTTCCTCAGACACTGAAGCTTTCTTT CSARDSSSDTEAFF
TRBJ1-3 NA TRBV28 NA TGTGCCAGTTTCGGACAGCTACTTTCTGGAAACACCATATATTTT CASFGQLLSGNTIYF
TRBJ2-1 NA TRBV7-2 NA TGTGCCAGCAGCCCCCGAGTTTGGATTTATGAGCAGTTCTTC CASSPRVWIYEQFF
TRBJ2-6 NA TRBV24-1 TRBD1 TGTGCCACCAGCGACAGGGGCTCTGGGGCCAACGTCCTGACTTTC CATSDRGSGANVLTF
TRBJ2-1 NA TRBV10-1 TRBD2 TGCGCCAGCAGTGCGATTGCGGGAGGGCCTCTCTATGAGCAGTTCTTC CASSAIAGGPLYEQFF
TRBJ2-1 few TRBV7-3 NA TGTGCCAGCAGCTTAACTAGCGACGACAATGAGCAGTTCTTC CASSLTSDDNEQFF
TRBJ2-3 NA TRBV24-1 NA TGTGCCACCAGTGATTCTCGCCCTATCACAGATACGCAGTATTTT CATSDSRPITDTQYF
TRBJ1-6 NA TRBV5-1 TRBD1 TGCGCCAGCAGGAAGGACAGGGGGCGTTCACCCCTCCACTTT CASRKDRGRSPLHF
TRBJ2-5 NA TRBV2 TRBD2 TGTGCCAGCAGGGCCACCGGGACTAGCGAGACCCAGTACTTC CASRATGTSETQYF
TRBJ1-1 few TRBV12-3/TRBV12-4 NA TGTGCCAGCAGTTTAACTCTGCCGAGTGGCACTGAAGCTTTCTTT CASSLTLPSGTEAFF
TRBJ1-2 NA TRBV20-1 NA TGCAGTGCTAGAAGGCAGGGTCGTGGCTACACCTTC CSARRQGRGYTF
TRBJ2-2 few TRBV20-1 NA TGCAGTGCTAGTTTGGGGGTCACCGGGGAGCTGTTTTTT CSASLGVTGELFF
TRBJ2-3 NA TRBV7-9 NA TGTGCCAGCAGCGAAACCACAGATACGCAGTATTTT CASSETTDTQYF
TRBJ2-7 NA TRBV20-1 TRBD1 TGCAGTGCCCCGGGACAGGGGACGAACGAGCAGTACTTC CSAPGQGTNEQYF
TRBJ2-3 NA TRBV6-4 NA TGTGCCAGCGCACGAACCGGGGATCGAGATACGCAGTATTTT CASARTGDRDTQYF
TRBJ1-5 NA TRBV20-1 NA TGCAGTGCTGGGGAAGGGATCACTCAGCCCCAGCATTTT CSAGEGITQPQHF
TRBJ1-2 few TRBV19 NA TGTGCCAGTAGTCAGAGACAGGCTTTATATGGCTACACCTTC CASSQRQALYGYTF
TRBJ2-3 NA TRBV7-9 TRBD2 TGTGCCAGCAGCTTAGCGTACTCCCGACTAGCGGGAGGGCCGCTAGATACGCAGTATTTT CASSLAYSRLAGGPLDTQYF
TRBJ2-7 NA TRBV2 NA TGTGCCAGCTGCCCCCAGTGGGCAGGCTCCTACGAGCAGTACTTC CASCPQWAGSYEQYF
TRBJ2-2 once TRBV5-1 NA TGCGCCAGCAGCCCCCGGGTCACCGGGGAGCTGTTTTTT CASSPRVTGELFF
TRBJ2-7 NA TRBV20-1 NA TGCAGTGCTCCCGGGACGGGGAGCTCCTACGAGCAGTACTTC CSAPGTGSSYEQYF
TRBJ1-1 NA TRBV20-1 NA TGCAGTGCTAGAGATTCCATGAACACTGAAGCTTTCTTT CSARDSMNTEAFF
TRBJ2-5 NA TRBV10-1 TRBD2 TGCGCCAGCTCAGAAGGAATAGCGGGAGCGGGGACCCAGTACTTC CASSEGIAGAGTQYF
TRBJ1-6 NA TRBV20-1 NA TGCAGTGCTAGACGACCCCGAGCAGGGCCACCTTATAATTCACCCCTCCACTTT CSARRPRAGPPYNSPLHF
TRBJ1-2 few TRBV6-5 NA TGTGCCAGCCGTTCGACGGATGAATATGGCTACACCTTC CASRSTDEYGYTF
TRBJ2-3 NA TRBV10-1 TRBD1 TGCGCCAGCAGTGAGTTACAGGGGGCGCAAGATACGCAGTATTTT CASSELQGAQDTQYF
TRBJ2-5 NA TRBV10-3 NA TGTGCCATCAGTGGGGGAGAAGAGACCCAGTACTTC CAISGGEETQYF
TRBJ1-6 NA TRBV20-1 NA TGCAGTGCCCAAAGAATGACAGGCCAGGGTTCACCCCTCCACTTT CSAQRMTGQGSPLHF
TRBJ2-7 NA TRBV20-1 NA TGCAGTGCTAGAGTTGGAGGAGGTTACGAGCAGTACTTC CSARVGGGYEQYF
TRBJ1-1 NA TRBV25-1 TRBD1 TGTGCCAGCAGTTCTCAGGGGGCTGGGACTGAAGCTTTCTTT CASSSQGAGTEAFF
TRBJ2-5 NA TRBV20-1 NA TGCAGTGCTAACGACGACAACCAAGAGACCCAGTACTTC CSANDDNQETQYF
TRBJ2-5 NA TRBV23-1 NA TGCGCCAGCAGTCAAGAGGGGAAGACCCAGTACTTC CASSQEGKTQYF
TRBJ2-6 NA TRBV14 TRBD1 TGTGCCAGCAGCCAAGTCTCGGGACAGGGCTCTGGGGCCAACGTCCTGACTTTC CASSQVSGQGSGANVLTF